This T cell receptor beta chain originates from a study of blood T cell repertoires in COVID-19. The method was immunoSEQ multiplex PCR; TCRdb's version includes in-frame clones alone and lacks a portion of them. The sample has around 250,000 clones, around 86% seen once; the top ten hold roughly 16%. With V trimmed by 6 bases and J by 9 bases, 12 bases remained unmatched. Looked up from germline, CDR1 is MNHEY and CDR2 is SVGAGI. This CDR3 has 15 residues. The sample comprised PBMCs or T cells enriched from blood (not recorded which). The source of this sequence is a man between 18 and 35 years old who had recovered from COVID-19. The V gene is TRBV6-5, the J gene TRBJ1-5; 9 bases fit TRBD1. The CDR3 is CASRPTGGPLRPQHF. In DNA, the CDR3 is TGTGCCAGCAGACCGACAGGGGGGCCTTTGCGGCCCCAGCATTTT.